The present T cell receptor (beta chain) was sequenced within a study of T-cell reconstitution after alpha-beta-depleted transplantation in children. Overall study results and limits: Reportedly, only several hundred clones from non-depleted graft cells drove alpha-beta T-cell counts at about two months. Newly produced T cells mostly accounted for T-cell counts and diversity one year post-transplant.

Comment on this clonotype: Its matching antigen is unknown.

For TCRbeta, the library was prepared with unique molecular identifiers. Each CDR3 protein gets one entry after TCRdb re-called the PCR reads with MiXCR. The sample yields approximately 800,000 distinct CDR3 sequences, under 20% seen once. Germline CDR1 and CDR2: SGHRS and YFSETQ. V shed 7 bases and J shed 3 bases, with 16 bases lying between them. This CDR3 spans 15 amino acids. V gene TRBV5-1 combines with J gene TRBJ2-2, with D perhaps matching TRBD2 (6 bases). This sample comprised PBMCs, mostly from graft donor cells, obtained 360 days after TCRalphabeta/CD19-depleted stem cell transplant. The clonotype comes from a male patient between 5 and 17 years old who had a stem cell transplant for acute lymphoblastic leukemia, so the T cells may come from the graft donor. The CDR3 is CASSPTSLDTGELFF. The CDR3 DNA is TGCGCCAGCTCCCCGACTAGTTTGGACACCGGGGAGCTGTTTTTT.